These 21 T cell receptor beta chains share one sample of origin, sequenced in a study of cytomegalovirus exposure and HLA in healthy donors. The PCR was carried out with 60 Vbeta primers and 13 Jbeta primers. Repertoires were generated with immunoSEQ multiplex PCR, while TCRdb's copy carries only in-frame clones and drops some. The profile shows about 190,000 clones, 60% to 80% of them singletons. Sequences were obtained from PBMCs. The receptors were sampled from a woman under 30 in good health and CMV-seronegative.

This chain uses TRBV10-3 with TRBJ2-1; 10 bases map to TRBD1. The junction had 8 bases not matched to a gene; V was cut back by 6 bases and J by 6 bases. The length of the CDR3 is 15 residues. Germline CDR1 ENHRY, CDR2 SYGVKD. CDR3 nucleotides: TGTGCCATCAGGCTCGAGACAGGGGGCGTCAATGAGCAGTTCTTC. Its translation: CAIRLETGGVNEQFF.

The chain joins TRBV19 to TRBJ2-1; 7 nucleotides line up with TRBD2. The ends lost 3 bases at V and 3 bases at J; junction bases unmatched: 11. CDR3 length equals 17 residues. Germline CDR1 LNHDA, CDR2 SQIVND (reference sequence). The CDR3 spells CASSMSAGRDVYNEQFF. CDR3 bases: TGTGCCAGTAGTATGTCCGCAGGGAGGGACGTCTACAATGAGCAGTTCTTC.

The chain links TRBV6-1 to TRBJ2-7; D unresolved. The germline V gene encodes CDR1 MNHNS and CDR2 SASEGT. The CDR3 is made up of 12 amino acids. Between the trimmed V and J ends, which lost 6 bases and 4 bases, there was a span of 10 bases. The CDR3 reads CASSATRYEQYF. CDR3 nucleotides: TGTGCCAGCAGCGCGACAAGGTACGAGCAGTACTTC.

The V gene is TRBV4-1, the J gene TRBJ2-1, with D maybe TRBD2 (6 bases). The V end was cut by 0 bases, the J end by 5 bases, with 14 bases between. This CDR3 region has 16 residues. Per germline, CDR1 MGHRA and CDR2 YSYEKL. This CDR3 is CASSQEGGANDNEQFF. The CDR3, as DNA: TGCGCCAGCAGCCAAGAGGGCGGGGCAAACGACAATGAGCAGTTCTTC.

The chain carries TRBV6-5 and TRBJ2-1; 8 nucleotides agree with TRBD1. V dropped 5 bases and J dropped 8; count of bases not matched to a gene: 8. The CDR3 consists of 14 residues. CDR1 MNHEY and CDR2 SVGAGI come from the germline V gene. The CDR3 coding sequence is TGTGCCAGCAGTCGGACAGGGCTTGAGGATGAGCAGTTCTTC. Residues: CASSRTGLEDEQFF.

The rearrangement links TRBV13 to TRBJ1-6; 8 bases fit TRBD1. The V segment lost 0 bases and the J segment 9 bases; nucleotides outside the gene matches: 7. The CDR3 is made up of 16 amino acids. Germline V CDR1 and CDR2: PRHDT, FYEKMQ (reference sequence). The CDR3 DNA follows: TGTGCCAGCAGCTTAGGCATTGGCAGGGGGCCTTCACCCCTCCACTTT. It encodes CASSLGIGRGPSPLHF.

This CDR3 is CASRPQTGNYGYTF. CDR3 coding DNA: TGTGCCAGCAGGCCCCAGACAGGGAACTATGGCTACACCTTC. V is TRBV28 and J is TRBJ1-2; 7 nucleotides agree with TRBD1. The V gene's germline CDR1 is MDHEN and CDR2 SYDVKM. Trimming at V came to 6 bases and at J to 2 bases, leaving 6 bases not matched to a gene. The CDR3 spans 14 residues.

This clone was detected only a few times. CDR3 in DNA: TGTGCCAGCAGCGTCAGGGACAGAGTCTTCACTGAAGCTTTCTTT. Residues: CASSVRDRVFTEAFF. V gene TRBV5-6 combines with J gene TRBJ1-1, with 7 bases that match TRBD1. The CDR3 spans 15 residues. Germline CDR1 SGHDT, CDR2 YYEEEE. Trimming at V came to 4 bases and at J to 4 bases, leaving 10 bases not matched to a gene.

The chain joins TRBV7-6 to TRBJ2-2; 10 bases are a match to TRBD1. The J segment lost 4 bases and the V segment lost 5 bases, leaving 13 bases of the junction unmatched. Germline loops: CDR1 SGHVS, CDR2 FNYEAQ. The CDR3 covers 18 residues. CDR3 bases: TGTGCCAGCAGCAAGGACAGGGGGAGCGCCGAATTCACCGGGGAGCTGTTTTTT. Protein product: CASSKDRGSAEFTGELFF.

The V gene is TRBV9, the J gene TRBJ2-1; D ambiguous. The CDR3 has 11 residues. Trimming removed 3 bases at V and 10 bases at J, with 8 bases between. Germline CDR1 and CDR2: SGDLS and YYNGEE. This CDR3 reads CASSATEEQFF. As DNA, the CDR3 is TGTGCCAGCAGCGCCACCGAGGAGCAGTTCTTC.

The V gene is TRBV28, the J gene TRBJ1-5; tentatively, D is TRBD1 (6 bases). The CDR3 runs 15 residues. Trimming cost V 5 bases and J 4 bases, with 15 bases left between them. Germline V gene lookup returns CDR1 MDHEN and CDR2 SYDVKM. The CDR3 coding sequence is TGTGCCAGCAGTATCCCAAACAGGGATAATCAGCCCCAGCATTTT. Amino acid sequence: CASSIPNRDNQPQHF.

The chain has TRBV28 and TRBJ2-7; 9 positions agree with TRBD1. Per germline, CDR1 MDHEN and CDR2 SYDVKM. This CDR3 has 17 residues. V dropped 2 bases and J dropped 2; count of bases not matched to a gene: 10. The CDR3 is CASSLPRGQGAAYEQYF. The CDR3 nucleotides are TGTGCCAGCAGTTTACCCCGGGGACAGGGAGCCGCCTACGAGCAGTACTTC.

CDR3 loop: CASSRGQGDEQYF. The CDR3 coding sequence is TGTGCCAGCTCCCGGGGGCAGGGGGACGAGCAGTACTTC. This chain joins TRBV18 and TRBJ2-7; maybe TRBD1 (7 bases). The length of the CDR3 is 13 residues. CDR1 is KGHSH and CDR2 is LQKENI in the germline V gene. The V gene lost 6 bases and the J gene lost 5 bases, with 14 bases spanning the gap.

The V gene is TRBV18, the J gene TRBJ1-1; 8 bases agree with TRBD1. CDR3 length: 17 amino acids. Per the germline V gene, CDR1 is KGHSH and CDR2 is LQKENI. Trimming took 3 bases from V and 1 from J; bases not matched to a gene: 10. Here the CDR3 DNA reads TGTGCCAGCTCACCCCCAAACAGGGGGAGTACGAACACTGAAGCTTTCTTT. Its protein is CASSPPNRGSTNTEAFF.

The chain uses TRBV6-1 and TRBJ2-3; possibly TRBD1 for D (6 bases). The CDR3 loop spans 16 amino acids. Germline CDR1 and CDR2: MNHNS and SASEGT. The ends were cut back, 0 bases at V and 4 bases at J, with 14 bases in the middle. The CDR3: CASSEATGSGADTQYF. CDR3 bases: TGTGCCAGCAGTGAAGCCACAGGGAGTGGGGCAGATACGCAGTATTTT.

The V and J genes are TRBV6-1 and TRBJ1-5, with 9 bases aligning to TRBD1. This CDR3 has 15 amino acids. With 6 bases clipped from V and 7 bases from J, the junction kept 10 bases outside the gene matches. From germline, CDR1 is MNHNS and CDR2 SASEGT. CDR3 DNA sequence: TGTGCCAGCAGGGGATCGCGACAGGGGGGGCAGCCCCAGCATTTT. Protein product: CASRGSRQGGQPQHF.

This chain uses TRBV6-6 with TRBJ1-2, with D possibly TRBD1 on 5 matching bases. Germline assignment: CDR1 MNHNY and CDR2 SVGAGI (reference sequence). The CDR3 length is 16 residues. V was trimmed by 2 bases and J by 2 bases, leaving 15 bases between them. CDR3 nucleotide sequence: TGTGCCAGCAGTTACGACGGGACTGCATCCAACTATGGCTACACCTTC. It codes for CASSYDGTASNYGYTF.

The J gene is TRBJ2-5, the V gene TRBV13, with 7 bases that match TRBD1. The trim removed 5 bases at V and 0 bases at J, leaving 3 bases unmatched. CDR3 length: 14 residues. Germline CDR1 PRHDT, CDR2 FYEKMQ (reference sequence). The CDR3 loop is CASSPGTDQETQYF. For the CDR3, the DNA is TGTGCCAGCAGCCCAGGGACAGACCAAGAGACCCAGTACTTC.

Of note for this clone: The same CDR3 can be traced to other DNA sequences in this sample. The chain employs TRBV7-9 and TRBJ2-7; D ambiguous. The V and J ends lost 1 base and 3 bases respectively, with 4 bases between them. The germline CDR1 and CDR2 sequences are SEHNR and FQNEAQ (reference sequence). The CDR3 runs 12 residues. The CDR3: CASSLGSYEQYF. As DNA, the CDR3 is TGTGCCAGCAGCTTAGGGAGCTACGAGCAGTACTTC.

The chain joins TRBV28 to TRBJ2-1; TRBD1 matches 7 bases. Germline trimming cut 11 bases from V and 0 bases from J; bases unmatched to any gene: 7. The CDR3 has 14 amino acids. Germline loops: CDR1 MDHEN, CDR2 SYDVKM. This CDR3 is CAGGQRRSYNEQFF. DNA for the CDR3: TGTGCCGGGGGACAGCGTCGCTCCTACAATGAGCAGTTCTTC.

The V and J genes are TRBV6-1 and TRBJ1-2; 10 bases map to TRBD1. The V and J ends lost 4 bases and 5 bases, in that order; junction bases with no gene match: 7. This CDR3 comprises 15 residues. Germline lookup yields CDR1 MNHNS and CDR2 SASEGT. The CDR3 is CASSARDRGGYGYTF. In nucleotides, the CDR3 is TGTGCCAGCAGTGCTCGGGACAGGGGCGGGTATGGCTACACCTTC.